The 21 T cell receptor beta chains below were found in one sample sequenced in a study of cytomegalovirus exposure and HLA in healthy donors. PCR involved 60 Vbeta and 13 Jbeta primers. Here immunoSEQ multiplex PCR was the method, and the copy in TCRdb shows in-frame clones only, minus some. The data contain 150,000 or so clones, around 68% of them seen just once; the ten biggest clones take up approximately 2.1%. Sequencing was performed on PBMCs. These receptors all come from a young man in good health and CMV-seronegative.

J is TRBJ2-7 and V is TRBV5-1; D perhaps matches TRBD1 (6 bases). The length of the CDR3 is 13 residues. The germline V gene has CDR1 SGHRS and CDR2 YFSETQ. Trimming shortened V by 4 bases and J by 1 base, and 9 bases separated the two germline ends. CDR3 loop: CASSGTQSYEQYF. The CDR3 DNA sequence: TGCGCCAGCAGCGGGACACAATCCTACGAGCAGTACTTC.

This clone came up once. The chain couples TRBV28 to TRBJ2-1, with TRBD2 as a possible D gene (7 bases). The V and J ends lost 5 bases and 8 bases respectively, with 13 bases between them. Germline CDR1 is MDHEN and CDR2 is SYDVKM. CDR3 length equals 13 residues. The CDR3 region has the DNA TGTGCCAGCAGTCGAGGGGGGGCCGATGAGCAGTTCTTC. Protein: CASSRGGADEQFF.

In this sample, this clone turned up a few times. J is TRBJ2-1 and V is TRBV9, with TRBD1 matching over 7 bases. This CDR3 spans 14 amino acids. Germline loops: CDR1 SGDLS, CDR2 YYNGEE. Losses at the gene ends were 2 bases for V and 6 bases for J; bases not matched to a gene: 5. The CDR3 coding sequence is TGTGCCAGCAGCGTTACGACAGGGTCCAATGAGCAGTTCTTC. It specifies CASSVTTGSNEQFF. The full variable domain, in which reference TRBV9 and TRBJ2-1 provide the parts outside the CDR3, is DSGVTQTPKHLITATGQRVTLRCSPRSGDLSVYWYQQSLDQGLQFLIQYYNGEERAKGNILERFSAQQFPDLHSELNLSSLELGDSALYFCASSVTTGSNEQFFGPGTRLTVL.

This clone has just one count. The J gene is TRBJ2-7, the V gene TRBV7-2; maybe TRBD1 (5 bases). CDR1 SGHTA and CDR2 FQGNSA come from the germline V gene. CDR3 length equals 16 residues. V dropped 5 bases and J dropped 0 bases, with 17 bases sitting between them. Here the CDR3 DNA reads TGTGCCAGCAGCGGGGCAGGCGGTGAATTCTCCTACGAGCAGTACTTC. This translates into CASSGAGGEFSYEQYF.

With regard to this clone: The germline gene is not matched at one end of the junction; a read error may be the cause. The V and J genes are TRBV19 and TRBJ2-2; D not certain. CDR3 size: 13 residues. From germline, CDR1 is LNHDA and CDR2 SQIVND (reference sequence). Here the CDR3 reads CASSPANTGELFF. The CDR3 region has the DNA TGTGCAAGTAGCCCCGCGAACACCGGGGAGCTGTTTTTT.

The chain carries TRBV7-8 and TRBJ1-4; maybe TRBD1 (5 bases). Per germline, CDR1 SGHVS and CDR2 FQNEAQ. The CDR3 length is 13 residues. V was pared by 2 bases and J by 6 bases, with 7 bases between. CDR3 coding DNA: TGTGCCAGCAGCTTAAGGGGCGATGAAAAACTGTTTTTT. Amino acids: CASSLRGDEKLFF.

This rearrangement joins TRBV5-1 to TRBJ2-7, with unresolved D. CDR1 is SGHRS and CDR2 is YFSETQ in the germline V gene. V lost 1 base, J lost 1 base, and 12 bases lay in between. The CDR3 runs to 15 residues. CDR3 region: CASSLSPDKSYEQYF. The CDR3 coding sequence is TGCGCCAGCAGCTTGAGTCCCGACAAGTCCTACGAGCAGTACTTC.

This clone was seen a few times. The chain joins TRBV11-1 to TRBJ2-1; 7 nucleotides match TRBD2. CDR1 and CDR2 from the germline V gene are SGHAT and FQDESV (reference sequence). Trimming took 5 bases from V and 1 from J; bases not matched to a gene: 5. There are 15 residues in the CDR3. The CDR3, as DNA: TGTGCCAGCAGCCCATTTAGCGGGTCCTACAATGAGCAGTTCTTC. This sequence encodes CASSPFSGSYNEQFF. Full variable domain (outside the CDR3, taken from reference TRBV11-1 and TRBJ2-1): EAEVAQSPRYKITEKSQAVAFWCDPISGHATLYWYRQILGQGPELLVQFQDESVVDDSQLPKDRFSAERLKGVDSTLKIQPAELGDSAMYLCASSPFSGSYNEQFFGPGTRLTVL.

This chain joins TRBV4-1 and TRBJ2-1; the match to TRBD2 covers 11 bases. The germline V gene encodes CDR1 MGHRA and CDR2 YSYEKL. The V and J ends lost 0 bases and 9 bases, in that order; junction bases with no gene match: 4. The CDR3 has 15 amino acids. The CDR3, as DNA: TGCGCCAGCAGCCAAGAACTAGCGGGAGCGGCTGAGCAGTTCTTC. Amino acids: CASSQELAGAAEQFF.

The rearrangement links TRBV5-1 to TRBJ1-6, with 10 bases identical to TRBD1. This CDR3 has 16 amino acids. Germline trimming cut 0 bases from V and 10 bases from J; bases unmatched to any gene: 7. Germline-derived CDR1 and CDR2 are SGHRS and YFSETQ. The CDR3 DNA reads as TGCGCCAGCAGCTTGGAGATGGACAGGGGGAAATCACCCCTCCACTTT. This encodes CASSLEMDRGKSPLHF.

This chain connects TRBV15 to TRBJ2-3; 9 bases are shared with TRBD1. Losses at the gene ends were 1 base for V and 3 bases for J; bases not matched to a gene: 2. The CDR3 is 15 residues long. In germline, CDR1 is LNHNV, CDR2 YYDKDF (reference sequence). The CDR3 DNA follows: TGTGCCACCAGCAGAGGGGACAGGGAAACAGATACGCAGTATTTT. Its translation is CATSRGDRETDTQYF.

This clone came up a few times. The rearrangement joins TRBV7-8 to TRBJ2-5, with 7 positions matching TRBD1. The DNA end is more similar to TRBJ2-7, so the J call may be wrong. Germline values: CDR1 SGHVS, CDR2 FQNEAQ. The CDR3 is 15 residues long. The CDR3 spells CASSSGTAYSYEQYF. CDR3 DNA sequence: TGTGCCAGCAGCTCAGGGACAGCTTACTCCTACGAGCAGTACTTC.

The chain employs TRBV2 and TRBJ2-7; D is undetermined. Looked up from germline, CDR1 is SNHLY and CDR2 is FYNNEI. Trimming shortened V by 3 bases and J by 0 bases, and 6 bases separated the two germline ends. The CDR3 sequence is 13 residues long. CDR3 coding DNA: TGTGCCAGCAGTGACGGTTCCTCCTACGAGCAGTACTTC. Encoded protein: CASSDGSSYEQYF.

With respect to this clone: The same CDR3 can be traced to other DNA sequences in this sample. The CDR3 coding sequence is TGCAGCGTAGTACTAGCGGGGGGCGGAGAGACCCAGTACTTC. Protein sequence: CSVVLAGGGETQYF. The gene calls are TRBV29-1 and TRBJ2-5; 12 bases match TRBD2. The CDR3 runs to 14 residues. Per the germline V gene, CDR1 is SQVTM and CDR2 is ANQGSEA. V gave up 6 bases and J gave up 4 bases; unmatched junction bases: 6. The full variable domain, in which reference TRBV29-1 and TRBJ2-5 provide the parts outside the CDR3, is SAVISQKPSRDICQRGTSLTIQCQVDSQVTMMFWYRQQPGQSLTLIATANQGSEATYESGFVIDKFPISRPNLTFSTLTVSNMSPEDSSIYLCSVVLAGGGETQYFGPGTRLLVL.

The chain employs TRBV11-3 and TRBJ2-3; 7 nucleotides match TRBD2. CDR1 is SGHNT and CDR2 is YENEEA in the germline V gene. Trimming cost V 3 bases and J 1 base; bases outside gene matches: 1. The CDR3 loop spans 14 amino acids. The CDR3 region is CASSLAGGTDTQYF. The CDR3 nucleotides read TGTGCCAGCAGCTTGGCGGGGGGCACAGATACGCAGTATTTT.

V is TRBV19 and J is TRBJ1-3, with a possible D match to TRBD1 (6 bases). Trimming removed 8 bases from V and 4 bases from J, with 12 bases in between. The CDR3 spans 13 residues. The germline V gene encodes CDR1 LNHDA and CDR2 SQIVND (reference sequence). CDR3 in DNA: TGTGCCAGTGCCAGGGGCTCGGGAAACACCATATATTTT. This encodes CASARGSGNTIYF. Filled out from reference TRBV19 and TRBJ1-3, the complete variable domain reads DGGITQSPKYLFRKEGQNVTLSCEQNLNHDAMYWYRQDPGQGLRLIYYSQIVNDFQKGDIAEGYSVSREKKESFPLTVTSAQKNPTAFYLCASARGSGNTIYFGEGSWLTVV.

The chain links TRBV5-1 to TRBJ1-1; TRBD1 is a possible D gene (5 bases). V gave up 2 bases and J gave up 3 bases, with 8 bases separating them. CDR3 length: 13 amino acids. Germline V gives CDR1 SGHRS, CDR2 YFSETQ. Here the CDR3 reads CASSFSRDTEAFF. DNA of the CDR3: TGCGCCAGCAGCTTTAGCAGGGACACTGAAGCTTTCTTT.

The chain couples TRBV15 to TRBJ2-1, with 7 nucleotides matching TRBD1. This CDR3 is built from 15 residues. V shed 2 bases, J shed 5 bases, and the junction held 6 bases outside the gene matches. Germline assignment: CDR1 LNHNV and CDR2 YYDKDF (reference sequence). This chain's CDR3 is CATSRPGQTDNEQFF. CDR3 nucleotides: TGTGCCACCAGCAGACCGGGACAGACTGACAATGAGCAGTTCTTC.

V is TRBV28 and J is TRBJ2-1; 8 nucleotides match TRBD2. After removal of 4 bases from V and 0 bases from J, the junction contained 2 bases not matched to a gene. Germline assignment: CDR1 MDHEN and CDR2 SYDVKM. CDR3 size: 15 residues. CDR3 sequence reads: CASSSGGGSYNEQFF. CDR3 bases: TGTGCCAGCAGTTCGGGGGGGGGCTCCTACAATGAGCAGTTCTTC. The entire variable domain, with the rest obtained from reference TRBV28 and TRBJ2-1, is as follows: DVKVTQSSRYLVKRTGEKVFLECVQDMDHENMFWYRQDPGLGLRLIYFSYDVKMKEKGDIPEGYSVSREKKERFSLILESASTNQTSMYLCASSSGGGSYNEQFFGPGTRLTVL.

This clone was observed a few times. The chain recombines TRBV28 with TRBJ2-7; 10 bases match TRBD2. The CDR3 length is 16 residues. Germline V lookup: CDR1 MDHEN, CDR2 SYDVKM. After removal of 5 bases from V and 6 bases from J, the junction contained 13 bases not matched to a gene. CDR3 nucleotides: TGTGCCAGCAGTCTCAACCTTAGCGGGGGGTTACGCGAGCAGTACTTC. As protein: CASSLNLSGGLREQYF. Full variable domain (rest looked up from reference TRBV28 and TRBJ2-7): DVKVTQSSRYLVKRTGEKVFLECVQDMDHENMFWYRQDPGLGLRLIYFSYDVKMKEKGDIPEGYSVSREKKERFSLILESASTNQTSMYLCASSLNLSGGLREQYFGPGTRLTVT.

The chain uses TRBV15 and TRBJ1-4; a possible D gene is TRBD1 (5 bases). CDR3 length equals 13 residues. Per the germline V gene, CDR1 is LNHNV and CDR2 is YYDKDF (reference sequence). V shed 8 bases and J shed 10 bases, with 17 bases lying between them. Here the CDR3 DNA reads TGTGCCACCCGGAGCGCAGGGTGGGGAAAACTGTTTTTT. Its translation is CATRSAGWGKLFF.